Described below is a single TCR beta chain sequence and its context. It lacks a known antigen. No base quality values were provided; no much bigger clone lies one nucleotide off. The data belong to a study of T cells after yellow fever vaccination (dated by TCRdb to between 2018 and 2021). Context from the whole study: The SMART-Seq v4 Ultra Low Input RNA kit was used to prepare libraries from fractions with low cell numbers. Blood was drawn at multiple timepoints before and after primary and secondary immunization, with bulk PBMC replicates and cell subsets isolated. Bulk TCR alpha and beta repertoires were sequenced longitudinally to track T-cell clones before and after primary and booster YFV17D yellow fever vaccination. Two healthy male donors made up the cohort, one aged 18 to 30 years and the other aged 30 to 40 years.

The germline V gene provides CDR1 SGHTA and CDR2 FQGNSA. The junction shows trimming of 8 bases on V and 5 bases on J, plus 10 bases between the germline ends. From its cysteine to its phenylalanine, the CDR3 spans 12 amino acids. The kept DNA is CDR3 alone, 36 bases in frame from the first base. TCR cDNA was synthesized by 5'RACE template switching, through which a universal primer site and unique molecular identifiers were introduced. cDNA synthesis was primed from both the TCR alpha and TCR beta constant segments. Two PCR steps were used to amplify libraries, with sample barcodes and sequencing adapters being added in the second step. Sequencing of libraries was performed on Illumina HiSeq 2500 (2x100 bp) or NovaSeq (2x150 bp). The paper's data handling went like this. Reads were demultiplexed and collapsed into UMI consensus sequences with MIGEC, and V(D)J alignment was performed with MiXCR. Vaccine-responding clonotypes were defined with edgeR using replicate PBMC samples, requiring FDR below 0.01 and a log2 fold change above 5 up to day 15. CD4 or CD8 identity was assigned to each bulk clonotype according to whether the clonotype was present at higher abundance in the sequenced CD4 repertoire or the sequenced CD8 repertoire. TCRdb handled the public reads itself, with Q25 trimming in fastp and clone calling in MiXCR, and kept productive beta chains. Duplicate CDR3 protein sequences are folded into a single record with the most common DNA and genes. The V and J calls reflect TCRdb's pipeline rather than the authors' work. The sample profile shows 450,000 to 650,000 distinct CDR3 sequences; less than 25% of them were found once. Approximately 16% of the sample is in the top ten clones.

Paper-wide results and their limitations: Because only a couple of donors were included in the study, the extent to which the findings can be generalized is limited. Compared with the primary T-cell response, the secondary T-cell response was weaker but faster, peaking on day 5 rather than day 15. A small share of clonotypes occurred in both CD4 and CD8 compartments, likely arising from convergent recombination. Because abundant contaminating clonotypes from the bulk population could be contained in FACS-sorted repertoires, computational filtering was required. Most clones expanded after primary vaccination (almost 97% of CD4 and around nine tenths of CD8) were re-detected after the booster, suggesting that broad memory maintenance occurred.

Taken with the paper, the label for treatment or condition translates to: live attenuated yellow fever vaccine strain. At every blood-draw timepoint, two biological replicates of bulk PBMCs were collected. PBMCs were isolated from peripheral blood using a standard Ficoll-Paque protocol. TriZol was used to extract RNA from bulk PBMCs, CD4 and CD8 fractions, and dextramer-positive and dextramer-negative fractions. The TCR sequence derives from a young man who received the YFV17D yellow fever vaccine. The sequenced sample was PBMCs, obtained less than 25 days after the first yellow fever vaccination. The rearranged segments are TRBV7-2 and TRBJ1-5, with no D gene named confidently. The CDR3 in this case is CASGGWDQPQHF. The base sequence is TGTGCCAGCGGCGGGTGGGATCAGCCCCAGCATTTT.